These 10 T cell receptor beta chains were sequenced from one sample in a study of T cell changes during pregnancy in multiple sclerosis. Some clones are missing from TCRdb's copy, which holds only in-frame ones; the method was immunoSEQ multiplex PCR. The data contain roughly 48,000 clones, just over 85% of them seen just once; the ten biggest clones take up around 1.2%. The input for sequencing was CD4+ T cells from peripheral blood mononuclear cells, taken in the second trimester of pregnancy. These receptors were collected from a female donor with multiple sclerosis, enrolled in a pregnancy study.

This clone was seen a handful of times. The chain is built from TRBV11-2 and TRBJ1-3; no clear D gene. The CDR3 length is 12 residues. V lost 5 bases and J lost 2, with 4 bases in between. In germline, CDR1 is SGHAT, CDR2 FQNNGV. The CDR3 DNA reads TGTGCCAGCAGCCCGGCTGGAAACACCATATATTTT. As protein: CASSPAGNTIYF.

This sequence joins TRBV28 and TRBJ2-3; D may be TRBD1 (6 bases). Germline assignment: CDR1 MDHEN and CDR2 SYDVKM. The CDR3 contains 16 residues. V was pared by 4 bases and J by 1 base, with 15 bases between. The CDR3 sequence is CASSSNREMGTDTQYF. CDR3 sequence (DNA): TGTGCCAGCAGTTCAAACAGGGAAATGGGCACAGATACGCAGTATTTT. The full variable domain, its missing parts supplied by reference TRBV28 and TRBJ2-3, is DVKVTQSSRYLVKRTGEKVFLECVQDMDHENMFWYRQDPGLGLRLIYFSYDVKMKEKGDIPEGYSVSREKKERFSLILESASTNQTSMYLCASSSNREMGTDTQYFGPGTRLTVL.

Only a few counts were recorded for this clone. This chain connects TRBV2 to TRBJ1-5; 8 nucleotides match TRBD1. The CDR3 covers 13 residues. V lost 7 bases to trimming and J lost 7 bases; unmatched junction nucleotides: 6. Per germline, CDR1 SNHLY and CDR2 FYNNEI. The chain's CDR3 is CASNQGAGQPQHF. The CDR3 region has the DNA TGTGCCAGCAATCAGGGGGCGGGACAGCCCCAGCATTTT. Full variable domain (outside the CDR3, taken from reference TRBV2 and TRBJ1-5): EPEVTQTPSHQVTQMGQEVILRCVPISNHLYFYWYRQILGQKVEFLVSFYNNEISEKSEIFDDQFSVERPDGSNFTLKIRSTKLEDSAMYFCASNQGAGQPQHFGDGTRLSIL.

This chain joins TRBV5-8 and TRBJ1-5; no reliable D call. CDR3 length: 15 residues. Germline loops: CDR1 SGHTS, CDR2 YDEGEE. Trimming took 6 bases from V and 0 from J, leaving 13 bases between them. The CDR3 region has the DNA TGTGCCAGCACACCGGAGAGTTATAGCAATCAGCCCCAGCATTTT. Translating gives CASTPESYSNQPQHF.

The CDR3 DNA reads as TGCGCCAGCAGCCAGGAGGGGCAGCTACATCAGCCCCAGCATTTT. Protein sequence: CASSQEGQLHQPQHF. The chain uses TRBV4-1 and TRBJ1-5; a weak D match, TRBD1 (5 bases). Per the germline V gene, CDR1 is MGHRA and CDR2 is YSYEKL. The CDR3 contains 15 residues. V lost 3 bases, J lost 5 bases, and 14 bases lay in between.

This chain links TRBV18 with TRBJ2-1; 8 positions agree with TRBD1. The CDR3 contains 17 residues. Trimming at V came to 3 bases and at J to 3 bases, leaving 10 bases not matched to a gene. Germline V gene lookup returns CDR1 KGHSH and CDR2 LQKENI. CDR3 sequence (DNA): TGTGCCAGCTCACCGTCGCCTCAGGGGGCTCACTACAATGAGCAGTTCTTC. Its protein product is CASSPSPQGAHYNEQFF.

The chain couples TRBV18 to TRBJ2-3; D may be TRBD2 (5 bases). The CDR3 runs to 17 residues. V shed 3 bases and J shed 1 base, with 17 bases lying between them. The germline gives CDR1 KGHSH, CDR2 LQKENI. CDR3 sequence (DNA): TGTGCCAGCTCACCTATCACTAGTGCTCATCGCACAGATACGCAGTATTTT. It codes for CASSPITSAHRTDTQYF.

The chain has TRBV5-1 and TRBJ2-4; the match to TRBD1 covers 9 bases. The CDR3 is 15 residues long. Germline V CDR1 and CDR2: SGHRS, YFSETQ. Trimming took 3 bases from V and 7 from J; bases not matched to a gene: 8. For the CDR3, the DNA is TGCGCCAGCAGCTCGGCGGGACAGGGAACGAACATTCAGTACTTC. As protein: CASSSAGQGTNIQYF.

The chain carries TRBV19 and TRBJ2-5, with 7 bases matching TRBD1. TRBJ2-7 matches the DNA end more closely, so the J call is doubtful. CDR1 and CDR2 from the germline V gene are LNHDA and SQIVND (reference sequence). The CDR3 extends over 12 amino acids. The CDR3 sequence is CASKGQNPEQYF. As DNA, the CDR3 is TGTGCCAGTAAGGGACAGAATCCCGAGCAGTACTTC.

The chain has TRBV6-5 and TRBJ2-1, with a weak D call TRBD2 (6 bases). V dropped 0 bases and J dropped 0 bases, with 9 bases sitting between them. The CDR3 runs to 16 residues. In germline, CDR1 is MNHEY, CDR2 SVGAGI. DNA of the CDR3: TGTGCCAGCAGTTACTCGTTAGCGGTCTCCTACAATGAGCAGTTCTTC. Protein sequence: CASSYSLAVSYNEQFF.